The T cell receptor (beta chain) under discussion was sequenced for a study of CD8+CD57+ T cells in acquired aplastic anemia. Study as a whole: Sorted CD4+ and CD8+ cells gave an average of around 3 ug of DNA. Healthy donor CD4+ samples were sequenced to a depth that averaged about 10.8 million reads. Notes on the study in general: Controls did not differ significantly from patients in CD8+ Simpson's diversity. The study identified around 28 CD8+ CDR3 sequences shared by patients and controls.

Investigators profiled TCR beta VDJ and CDR3 from genomic DNA template. In TCRdb, the reads were re-called with MiXCR into one record per CDR3 protein. The sample consists of 50,000 to 65,000 distinct CDR3 sequences, over 45% of them appearing once. With V trimmed by 6 bases and J by 3 bases, 9 bases remained unmatched. This CDR3 comprises 16 residues. The germline V gene encodes CDR1 SNHLY and CDR2 FYNNEI. This clonotype showed up many times. What it binds is unknown. This receptor was taken from a human donor in good health, serving as a control. Sequencing input: sorted CD4+, CD8+, or CD8+CD57+ T cells (not recorded which) from PBMCs. The chain has TRBV2 and TRBJ2-1; 9 bases match TRBD1. CDR3 sequence reads: CASSPRDRVIYNEQFF. CDR3 DNA sequence: TGTGCCAGCAGCCCCCGGGACAGGGTAATCTACAATGAGCAGTTCTTC.